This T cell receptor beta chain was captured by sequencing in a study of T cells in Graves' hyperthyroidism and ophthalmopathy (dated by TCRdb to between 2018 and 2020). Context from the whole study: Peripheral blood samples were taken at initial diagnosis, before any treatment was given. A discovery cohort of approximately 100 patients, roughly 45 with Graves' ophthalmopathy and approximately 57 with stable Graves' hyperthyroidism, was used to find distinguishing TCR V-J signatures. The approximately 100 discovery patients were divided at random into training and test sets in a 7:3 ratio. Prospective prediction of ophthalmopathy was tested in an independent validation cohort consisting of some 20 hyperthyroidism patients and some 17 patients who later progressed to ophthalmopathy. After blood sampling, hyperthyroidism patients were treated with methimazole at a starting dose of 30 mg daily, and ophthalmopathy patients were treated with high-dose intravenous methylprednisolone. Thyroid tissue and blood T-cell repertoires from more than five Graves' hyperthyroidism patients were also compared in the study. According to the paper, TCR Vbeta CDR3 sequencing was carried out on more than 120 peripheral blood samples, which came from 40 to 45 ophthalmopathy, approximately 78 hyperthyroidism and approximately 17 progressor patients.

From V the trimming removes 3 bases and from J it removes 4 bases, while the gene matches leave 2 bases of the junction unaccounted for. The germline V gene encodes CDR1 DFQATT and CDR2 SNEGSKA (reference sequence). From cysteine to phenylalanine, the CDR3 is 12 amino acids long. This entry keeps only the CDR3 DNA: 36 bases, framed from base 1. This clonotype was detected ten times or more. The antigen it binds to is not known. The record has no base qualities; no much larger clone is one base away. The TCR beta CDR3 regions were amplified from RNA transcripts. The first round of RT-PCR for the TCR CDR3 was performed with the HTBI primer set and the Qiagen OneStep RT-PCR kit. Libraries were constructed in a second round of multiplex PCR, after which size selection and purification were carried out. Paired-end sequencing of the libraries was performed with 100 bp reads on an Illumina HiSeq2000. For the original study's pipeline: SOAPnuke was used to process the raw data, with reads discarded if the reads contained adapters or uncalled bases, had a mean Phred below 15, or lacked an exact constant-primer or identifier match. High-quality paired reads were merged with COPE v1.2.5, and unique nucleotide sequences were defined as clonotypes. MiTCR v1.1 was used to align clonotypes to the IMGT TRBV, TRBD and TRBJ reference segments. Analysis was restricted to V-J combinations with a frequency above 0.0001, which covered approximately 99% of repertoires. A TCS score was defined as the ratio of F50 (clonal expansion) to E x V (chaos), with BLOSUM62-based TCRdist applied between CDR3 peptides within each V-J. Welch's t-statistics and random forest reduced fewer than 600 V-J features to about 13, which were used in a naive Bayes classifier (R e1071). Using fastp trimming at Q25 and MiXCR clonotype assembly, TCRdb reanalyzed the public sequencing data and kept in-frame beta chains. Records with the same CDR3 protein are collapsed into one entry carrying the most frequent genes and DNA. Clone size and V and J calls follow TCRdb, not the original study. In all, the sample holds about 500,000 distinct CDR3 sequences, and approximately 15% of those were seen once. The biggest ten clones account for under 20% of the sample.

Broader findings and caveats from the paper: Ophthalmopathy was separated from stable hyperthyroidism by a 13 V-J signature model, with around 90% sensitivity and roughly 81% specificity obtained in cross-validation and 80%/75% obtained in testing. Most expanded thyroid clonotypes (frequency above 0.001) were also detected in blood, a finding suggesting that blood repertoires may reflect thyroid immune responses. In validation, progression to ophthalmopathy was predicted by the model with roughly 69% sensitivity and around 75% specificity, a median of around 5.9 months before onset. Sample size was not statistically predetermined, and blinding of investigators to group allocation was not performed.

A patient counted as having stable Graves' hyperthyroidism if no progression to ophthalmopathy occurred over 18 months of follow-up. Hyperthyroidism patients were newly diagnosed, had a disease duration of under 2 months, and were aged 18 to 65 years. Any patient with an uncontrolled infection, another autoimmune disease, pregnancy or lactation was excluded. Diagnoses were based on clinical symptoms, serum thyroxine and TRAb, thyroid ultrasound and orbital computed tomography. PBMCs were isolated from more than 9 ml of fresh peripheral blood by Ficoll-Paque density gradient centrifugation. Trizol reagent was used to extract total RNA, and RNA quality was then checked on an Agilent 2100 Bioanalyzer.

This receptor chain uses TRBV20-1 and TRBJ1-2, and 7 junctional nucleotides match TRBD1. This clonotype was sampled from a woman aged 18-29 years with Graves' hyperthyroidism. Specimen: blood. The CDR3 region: CSARGTVYGYTF. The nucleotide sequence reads TGCAGTGCTAGGGGGACAGTCTATGGCTACACCTTC.